The 17 T cell receptor beta chains given below trace back to one sample, sequenced in a study of cytomegalovirus exposure and HLA in healthy donors. The PCR employed 60 Vbeta primers together with 13 Jbeta primers. Clones were sequenced by immunoSEQ multiplex PCR, and TCRdb holds only the in-frame ones, with some missing. The table records about 140,000 clones, more than 70% of them present only once. Sequencing was done on a sample of PBMCs. The receptors stem from a man aged 40-49 years in good health and CMV-seronegative.

There are a few counts of this clone. The rearrangement uses TRBV19 and TRBJ1-1; no clear D. Germline-derived CDR1 and CDR2 are LNHDA and SQIVND (reference sequence). The CDR3 has 13 residues. Trimming pared 7 bases from V and 4 bases from J, leaving 13 bases between. CDR3 residues: CASTPFSGTEAFF. The CDR3 DNA follows: TGTGCCAGTACCCCATTCAGTGGCACTGAAGCTTTCTTT.

In DNA form, the CDR3 reads TGTGCCAGCTCTGGGACAGGGACTAATGAAAAACTGTTTTTT. Amino acid sequence: CASSGTGTNEKLFF. This rearrangement joins TRBV18 to TRBJ1-4; 9 bases align to TRBD1. The germline CDR1 and CDR2 sequences are KGHSH and LQKENI. Germline trimming cut 6 bases from V and 2 bases from J; bases unmatched to any gene: 1. The CDR3 spans 14 residues.

The table lists this clone with a count of one. The chain recombines TRBV5-1 with TRBJ1-1; no clear D gene. The V gene lost 4 bases and the J gene lost 1 base, with 8 bases spanning the gap. CDR1 and CDR2 (germline): SGHRS, YFSETQ. The CDR3 contains 13 residues. The CDR3 DNA follows: TGCGCCAGCAGCCCGGAGGGGAACACTGAAGCTTTCTTT. This codes for CASSPEGNTEAFF.

The chain carries TRBV29-1 and TRBJ1-2, with 10 nucleotides matching TRBD1. CDR3 length: 14 residues. Germline V gives CDR1 SQVTM, CDR2 ANQGSEA. V trimming: 4 bases; J trimming: 0 bases; junction bases outside the gene matches: 2. The DNA of the CDR3 is TGCAGCGTTGGAGGGACAGGGGCTAACTATGGCTACACCTTC. The encoded protein is CSVGGTGANYGYTF.

This clone appeared once. The V call is TRBV18, the J call TRBJ1-5, with TRBD1 matching over 7 bases. Germline V CDR1 and CDR2: KGHSH, LQKENI. The CDR3 runs to 15 residues. The V and J ends lost 5 bases and 1 base, in that order; junction bases with no gene match: 5. DNA of the CDR3: TGTGCCAGCTCAAGAACAGGGGTCAGCAATCAGCCCCAGCATTTT. It yields the protein CASSRTGVSNQPQHF.

V gene TRBV10-3 combines with J gene TRBJ2-3, with TRBD2 matching 12 bases. Germline CDR1 ENHRY, CDR2 SYGVKD. The CDR3 runs 17 residues. V was clipped by 2 bases and J by 5 bases; unmatched bases: 8. As DNA, the CDR3 is TGTGCCATCAGTGAGGCTAGCGGGGGGGCGTTAGGAGATACGCAGTATTTT. It is translated as CAISEASGGALGDTQYF.

The V gene is TRBV10-3, the J gene TRBJ2-7, with a tentative D call TRBD1 (6 bases). Trimming shortened V by 2 bases and J by 7 bases, and 12 bases separated the two germline ends. Germline V CDR1 and CDR2: ENHRY, SYGVKD. The CDR3 extends over 13 amino acids. The CDR3 sequence: CAISETGFGEQYF. The CDR3 DNA reads as TGTGCCATCAGTGAGACAGGGTTCGGTGAGCAGTACTTC.

This chain joins TRBV25-1 and TRBJ1-3; tentatively, D is TRBD1 (5 bases). The V end lost 2 bases, the J end lost 0 bases, and 11 bases lay between the germline ends. The germline V gene has CDR1 MGHDK and CDR2 SYGVNS. CDR3 length equals 16 residues. The CDR3 nucleotides read TGTGCCAGCAGTGAACTAAGGGGCGCCTCTGGAAACACCATATATTTT. It encodes CASSELRGASGNTIYF.

This clone has just a few counts. The chain recombines TRBV9 with TRBJ2-7; TRBD2 aligns across 12 bases. The CDR3 is 15 amino acids. Germline V gives CDR1 SGDLS, CDR2 YYNGEE. Trimming removed 1 base from V and 7 bases from J; junction bases left unmatched: 6. The CDR3 here is CASSVLAGGPGEQYF. The CDR3 DNA follows: TGTGCCAGCAGCGTACTAGCGGGGGGGCCTGGGGAGCAGTACTTC.

The genes are TRBV12-5 and TRBJ2-5; possibly TRBD1 for D (5 bases). Looked up from germline, CDR1 is LGHNT and CDR2 is FRNRAP. V shed 3 bases and J shed 4 bases, with 12 bases lying between them. The CDR3 runs to 14 residues. The CDR3 bases are TGTGCTAGTGGTTTTGACAGCATAGCAGAGACCCAGTACTTC. It is translated as CASGFDSIAETQYF.

This clone has a single count. The rearrangement uses TRBV7-9 and TRBJ2-5; possibly TRBD1 for D (5 bases). Per the germline V gene, CDR1 is SEHNR and CDR2 is FQNEAQ (reference sequence). V was shortened by 5 bases and J by 1 base, with 17 bases between the two germline ends. This CDR3 spans 16 amino acids. Here the CDR3 reads CASSPILRGSQETQYF. CDR3 bases: TGTGCCAGCAGCCCCATTCTAAGGGGCTCCCAAGAGACCCAGTACTTC. The full variable domain, with the rest looked up from reference TRBV7-9 and TRBJ2-5, is DTGVSQNPRHKITKRGQNVTFRCDPISEHNRLYWYRQTLGQGPEFLTYFQNEAQLEKSRLLSDRFSAERPKGSFSTLEIQRTEQGDSAMYLCASSPILRGSQETQYFGPGTRLLVL.

The DNA of the CDR3 is TGTGCCAGCAGCTCCAGTCCCGGGACAGGGGATGGGGCCAACGTCCTGACTTTC. This encodes CASSSSPGTGDGANVLTF. The chain recombines TRBV9 with TRBJ2-6; 10 positions agree with TRBD1. V lost 4 bases and J lost 3; bases outside the gene matches: 10. The V gene's germline CDR1 is SGDLS and CDR2 YYNGEE. The CDR3 contains 18 residues. Full variable domain (outside the CDR3, taken from reference TRBV9 and TRBJ2-6): DSGVTQTPKHLITATGQRVTLRCSPRSGDLSVYWYQQSLDQGLQFLIQYYNGEERAKGNILERFSAQQFPDLHSELNLSSLELGDSALYFCASSSSPGTGDGANVLTFGAGSRLTVL.

The rearrangement joins TRBV5-1 to TRBJ2-7; no definite D call. Germline CDR1 is SGHRS and CDR2 is YFSETQ. The CDR3 totals 11 residues. V lost 0 bases, J lost 7 bases, and 5 bases lay in between. CDR3 protein: CASSLAREQYF. The CDR3 DNA follows: TGCGCCAGCAGCTTGGCGCGTGAGCAGTACTTC.

V gene TRBV11-3 combines with J gene TRBJ2-7; tentative D call: TRBD1 (5 bases). The V end was cut by 7 bases, the J end by 4 bases, with 17 bases between. The CDR3 runs to 14 residues. Per the germline V gene, CDR1 is SGHNT and CDR2 is YENEEA. CDR3 in amino acids: CASKEQGMEYEQYF. The CDR3 DNA reads TGTGCCAGCAAGGAGCAGGGTATGGAATACGAGCAGTACTTC.

The V and J genes are TRBV4-2 and TRBJ2-7; possibly TRBD1 for D (6 bases). V was pared by 0 bases and J by 4 bases, with 19 bases between. This CDR3 spans 17 amino acids. Germline assignment: CDR1 LGHNA and CDR2 YNFKEQ. CDR3 in amino acids: CASSQDPTGRGLYEQYF. The CDR3 region has the DNA TGTGCCAGCAGCCAAGATCCGACAGGACGGGGCCTATACGAGCAGTACTTC.

This rearrangement joins TRBV9 to TRBJ2-7; TRBD1 aligns across 9 bases. Germline loops: CDR1 SGDLS, CDR2 YYNGEE. There are 17 residues in the CDR3. The J segment lost 3 bases and the V segment lost 0 bases, leaving 10 bases of the junction unmatched. CDR3 nucleotide sequence: TGTGCCAGCAGCGTAGGGCTGGAGGACAGGGGATTCTACGAGCAGTACTTC. Translation: CASSVGLEDRGFYEQYF.

The rearrangement links TRBV2 to TRBJ2-5, with TRBD2 matching over 8 bases. The trim removed 5 bases at V and 5 bases at J, leaving 10 bases unmatched. CDR1 and CDR2 from the germline V gene are SNHLY and FYNNEI. The CDR3 is 15 amino acids. The CDR3 region has the DNA TGTGCCAGCAGTATCGGAAGCGGGGGCGGGGAGACCCAGTACTTC. Protein product: CASSIGSGGGETQYF.